This is a list of T cell receptor beta chains from one sample in a study of T-cell reconstitution after alpha-beta-depleted transplantation in children. MiXCR, applied by TCRdb to the PCR reads, yields one record per CDR3 protein. The profile shows a few hundred thousand distinct CDR3 sequences, approximately 23% of them singletons. Sequencing was performed on PBMCs, mostly from graft donor cells, taken 180 days after TCRalphabeta/CD19-depleted stem cell transplant. The receptors originated from a male patient younger than 18 who had a stem cell transplant for acute lymphoblastic leukemia, so the T cells may come from the graft donor. Each CDR3 is given with its conserved first and last residue.

cdr3_aa: CSARVQGRILNTEAFF; cdr3_length: 16; v_call: TRBV20-1; j_call: TRBJ1-1
cdr3_aa: CASSAGLEQYF; cdr3_length: 11; v_call: TRBV12-3/TRBV12-4; j_call: TRBJ2-7
cdr3_aa: CASSLPPPWTSNEQFF; cdr3_length: 16; v_call: TRBV28; j_call: TRBJ2-1
cdr3_aa: CATSRDRGQPYNSPLHF; cdr3_length: 17; v_call: TRBV15; j_call: TRBJ1-6
cdr3_aa: CASSSTAFANTGELFF; cdr3_length: 16; v_call: TRBV5-4; j_call: TRBJ2-2
cdr3_aa: CSAEGALAEITDTQYF; cdr3_length: 16; v_call: TRBV20-1; j_call: TRBJ2-3
cdr3_aa: CASSLALKTRETQYF; cdr3_length: 15; v_call: TRBV7-9; j_call: TRBJ2-5
cdr3_aa: CASELGGNEQFF; cdr3_length: 12; v_call: TRBV3-1; j_call: TRBJ2-1
cdr3_aa: CASSLSTGGEKLFF; cdr3_length: 14; v_call: TRBV5-1; j_call: TRBJ1-4
cdr3_aa: CASSKRDSYGYTF; cdr3_length: 13; v_call: TRBV7-3; j_call: TRBJ1-2
cdr3_aa: CASSPSLANNEQFF; cdr3_length: 14; v_call: TRBV18; j_call: TRBJ2-1
cdr3_aa: CASAMGASGRTGELFF; cdr3_length: 16; v_call: TRBV5-1; j_call: TRBJ2-2
cdr3_aa: CASRQAGETEAFF; cdr3_length: 13; v_call: TRBV5-1; j_call: TRBJ1-1
cdr3_aa: CASNRQGRQYF; cdr3_length: 11; v_call: TRBV12-3/TRBV12-4; j_call: TRBJ2-7
cdr3_aa: CASSQRGTGRYEQYF; cdr3_length: 15; v_call: TRBV4-1; j_call: TRBJ2-7
cdr3_aa: CATSDLPRDRDSQFF; cdr3_length: 15; v_call: TRBV24-1; j_call: TRBJ2-1
cdr3_aa: CASSYLSGNEQFF; cdr3_length: 13; v_call: TRBV7-9; j_call: TRBJ2-1
cdr3_aa: CASSQVTSGFYQETQYF; cdr3_length: 17; v_call: TRBV4-1; j_call: TRBJ2-5
cdr3_aa: CASSEAVLAGGTDTQYF; cdr3_length: 17; v_call: TRBV6-1; j_call: TRBJ2-3
cdr3_aa: CASSPGQGTETQYF; cdr3_length: 14; v_call: TRBV4-1; j_call: TRBJ2-5